The clone carrying this TCR beta chain was observed once. These data originate in a study of control samples from healthy donors and cancer patients. Measured with immunoSEQ multiplex PCR; TCRdb has only the in-frame clones, and not every one. The sample includes about 130,000 clones, about 94% of them seen just once. CDR1 and CDR2 (germline): SGHDT, YYEEEE. The CDR3 contains 12 residues. V lost 2 bases and J 3 bases, leaving 6 bases between the germline ends. Sequenced material: PBMCs. This chain joins TRBV5-6 and TRBJ2-7; D is perhaps TRBD1 (6 bases). This TCR was sampled from a man aged 55 to 69 with colorectal cancer. CDR3 sequence: CASSLQGYEQYF. The CDR3 nucleotides are TGTGCCAGCAGCTTACAGGGCTACGAGCAGTACTTC.